This paragraph covers one T cell receptor beta chain sequence. The record originates from a study of shared clonotypes between healthy human individuals. Donors had no recently reported acute infections or vaccinations and were HIV-negative. An even split of each subset's genomic DNA across several immunoSEQ plates was performed. Unsorted PBMC samples were amplified in replicate PCRs containing roughly 300 ng DNA, some 30,000 T cell genomes. The method was immunoSEQ multiplex PCR; TCRdb's version includes in-frame clones alone and lacks a portion of them. The sample carries over 400,000 clones, over 70% recorded once. The CDR3 is 16 amino acids. The V gene lost 3 bases and the J gene lost 0 bases, with 10 bases spanning the gap. Germline lookup yields CDR1 SGHRS and CDR2 YFSETQ.

This sequence originates from a woman aged 40 to 49 in good health. Some clones in this sample may be carry-over from other donors' samples. This chain joins TRBV5-1 and TRBJ2-6; TRBD1 might be the D (6 bases). The specimen sequenced was PBMCs. In DNA, the CDR3 is TGCGCCAGCAGCTACCAGACAGGCTCTGGGGCCAACGTCCTGACTTTC. It encodes CASSYQTGSGANVLTF.